What follows describes a single T cell receptor (beta chain). Its antigen is undetermined. This may be a read error, as it is one base from a much larger clone. This sample was included in a study of glioma-infiltrating T cells. Study summary: Before surgery, glioma patients received dexamethasone for at most six days. Study outcomes and limitations: Tissue and blood shared very few CDR3 sequences.

TCR alpha and beta CDR3 regions were amplified from RNA using iRepertoire nested multiplex PCR. For one-step reverse transcription and amplification, roughly 85-450 ng of tissue mRNA or PBMC total RNA was used. TCRdb re-derived calls from the multiplex PCR reads in MiXCR, one entry per CDR3 protein. In the table there are more than 350,000 distinct CDR3 sequences, more than 35% of which are singletons. This CDR3 is built from 15 residues. Germline loops: CDR1 LNHNV, CDR2 YYDKDF (reference sequence). The sequenced material came from glioma tissue, nonneoplastic brain tissue, or PBMCs (not recorded which). The rearrangement uses TRBV15 and TRBJ2-1; a weak D match, TRBD2 (6 bases). This clonotype originated in a human donor with low-grade glioma or glioblastoma, undergoing nonglioma brain surgery, or in good health (not recorded which). CDR3 nucleotide sequence: TGTGCCACCACCAGAGCCGTACGGACTAACCATGAGCAGTTCTTC. It translates to CATTRAVRTNHEQFF.